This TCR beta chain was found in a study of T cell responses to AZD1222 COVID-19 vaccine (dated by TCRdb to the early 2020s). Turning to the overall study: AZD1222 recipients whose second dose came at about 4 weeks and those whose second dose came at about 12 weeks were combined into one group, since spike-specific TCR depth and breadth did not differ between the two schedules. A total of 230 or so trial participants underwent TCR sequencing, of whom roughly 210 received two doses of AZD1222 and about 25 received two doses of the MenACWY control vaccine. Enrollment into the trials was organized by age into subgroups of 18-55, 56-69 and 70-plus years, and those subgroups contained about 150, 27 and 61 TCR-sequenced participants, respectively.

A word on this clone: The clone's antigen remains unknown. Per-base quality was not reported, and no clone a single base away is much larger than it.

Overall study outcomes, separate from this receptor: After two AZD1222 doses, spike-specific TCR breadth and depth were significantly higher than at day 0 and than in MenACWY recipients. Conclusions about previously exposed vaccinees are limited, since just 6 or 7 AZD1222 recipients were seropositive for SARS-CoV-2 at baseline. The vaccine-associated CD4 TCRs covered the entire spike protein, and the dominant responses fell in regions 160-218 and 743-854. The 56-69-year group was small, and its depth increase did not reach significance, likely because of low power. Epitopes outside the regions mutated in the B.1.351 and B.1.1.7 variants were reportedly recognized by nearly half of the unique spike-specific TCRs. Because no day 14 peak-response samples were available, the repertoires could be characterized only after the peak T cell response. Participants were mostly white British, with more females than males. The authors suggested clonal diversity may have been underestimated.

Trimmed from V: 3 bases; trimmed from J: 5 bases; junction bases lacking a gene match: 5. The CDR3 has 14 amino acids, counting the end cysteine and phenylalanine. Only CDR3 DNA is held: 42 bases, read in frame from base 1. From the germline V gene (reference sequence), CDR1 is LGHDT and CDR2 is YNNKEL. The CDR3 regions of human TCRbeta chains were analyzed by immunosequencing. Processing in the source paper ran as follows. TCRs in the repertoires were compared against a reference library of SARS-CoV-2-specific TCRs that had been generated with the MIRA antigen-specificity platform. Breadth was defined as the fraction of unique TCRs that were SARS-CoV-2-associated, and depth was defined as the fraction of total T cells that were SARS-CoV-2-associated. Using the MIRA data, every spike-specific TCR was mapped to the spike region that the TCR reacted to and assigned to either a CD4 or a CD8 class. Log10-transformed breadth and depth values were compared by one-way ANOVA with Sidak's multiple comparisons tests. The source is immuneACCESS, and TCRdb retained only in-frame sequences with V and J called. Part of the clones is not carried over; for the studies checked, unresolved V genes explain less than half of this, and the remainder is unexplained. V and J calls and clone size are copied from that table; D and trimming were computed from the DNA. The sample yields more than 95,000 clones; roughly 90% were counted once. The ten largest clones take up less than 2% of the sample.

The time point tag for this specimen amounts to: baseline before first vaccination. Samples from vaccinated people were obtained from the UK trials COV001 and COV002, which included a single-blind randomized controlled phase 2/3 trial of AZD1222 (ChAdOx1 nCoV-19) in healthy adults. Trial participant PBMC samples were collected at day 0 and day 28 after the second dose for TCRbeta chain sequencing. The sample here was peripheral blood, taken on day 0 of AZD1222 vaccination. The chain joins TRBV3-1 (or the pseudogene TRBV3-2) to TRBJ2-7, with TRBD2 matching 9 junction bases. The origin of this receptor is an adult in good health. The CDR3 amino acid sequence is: CASSHAGGPDEQYF. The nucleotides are TGTGCCAGCAGCCATGCGGGAGGGCCCGACGAGCAGTACTTC.